This is a list of T cell receptor beta chains from one sample in a study of neurological immune-mediated disorders. TCRdb re-derived calls from the 5' RACE reads in MiXCR, one entry per CDR3 protein. The sample includes 25,000 to 30,000 distinct CDR3 sequences, about 6.9% of them seen just once. The sample taken for sequencing was PBMCs. The source of these receptors is a woman between 50 and 59 years old in good health. Each CDR3 is given with its conserved first and last residue. D genes are given only for firm matches. Where a row states a size, it is once, few, many or the class of an expanded clone; other rows omit it.

d_gene,abundance,v_gene,j_gene,len,CDR3aa
TRBD2,many,TRBV12-3/TRBV12-4,TRBJ2-5,15,CASSFIAGEGETQYF
TRBD1,-,TRBV5-1,TRBJ2-7,14,CASSLYDRGDEQYF
-,many,TRBV3-1,TRBJ2-3,14,CASSHRGRTDTQYF
TRBD1,medium-sized,TRBV5-5,TRBJ2-7,16,CASSFSATGGWYEQYF
-,many,TRBV15,TRBJ2-7,16,CATSSLSGGEGYEQYF
-,many,TRBV5-5,TRBJ2-7,14,CASSSRGVAYEQYF
-,many,TRBV7-2,TRBJ2-3,14,CASSPRSGTDTQYF
-,many,TRBV6-6,TRBJ2-1,15,CASRELSGPNNEQFF
-,many,TRBV20-1,TRBJ2-5,14,CSAFAGGLQETQYF
TRBD1,many,TRBV12-3/TRBV12-4,TRBJ2-4,14,CASSIGTAGNIQYF
TRBD2,many,TRBV5-6,TRBJ2-3,16,CASSFLTSGNLDTQYF
-,many,TRBV20-1,TRBJ1-1,14,CSAGDGRTNTEAFF
-,many,TRBV20-1,TRBJ2-4,16,CSARLTGQGGKNIQYF
-,many,TRBV12-3/TRBV12-4,TRBJ1-5,15,CASRVDIASNQPQHF
TRBD2,many,TRBV20-1,TRBJ2-4,15,CSASLGSSGEGIQYF
TRBD1,many,TRBV10-3,TRBJ2-5,16,CAISESFRDREETQYF
TRBD2,many,TRBV20-1,TRBJ2-2,19,CSARGRLAGGRANTGELFF
-,many,TRBV2,TRBJ2-1,15,CASSESTGSYNEQFF
-,many,TRBV30,TRBJ2-7,13,CAWSLRQRYEQYF
TRBD1,few,TRBV9,TRBJ2-7,16,CASSVAGDSKTYEQYF
TRBD1,many,TRBV20-1,TRBJ2-3,15,CSAREDRGFQDTQYF
-,many,TRBV5-6,TRBJ2-3,15,CASSPPGQARDTQYF
-,many,TRBV5-5,TRBJ2-7,14,CASSLAVQVGEQYF
-,many,TRBV5-1,TRBJ1-6,16,CASSLMGQIADSPLHF
-,many,TRBV11-2,TRBJ2-1,13,CASSLSPASDEFF